The text below deals with one T cell receptor beta chain. Its antigen is not identified. PCR involved 60 Vbeta and 13 Jbeta primers. Method: immunoSEQ multiplex PCR; TCRdb's copy keeps in-frame clones and lacks some. The sample holds 150,000 to 200,000 clones, approximately 80% seen once. CDR3 size: 13 residues. CDR1 is GTSNPN and CDR2 is SVGIG in the germline V gene (reference sequence). Trimming removed 1 base at V and 1 base at J, with 7 bases between. This sample stems from a study of cytomegalovirus exposure and HLA in healthy donors. Each of the donors was a healthy bone marrow donor. General study findings and limits: The only immune exposure information that was available was CMV serostatus. Presence/absence analyses assumed roughly uniform sequencing depth across donors, which may not hold.

The receptor was isolated from a male donor in good health and CMV-seropositive. V is TRBV30 and J is TRBJ1-1; D remains ambiguous. The sample taken for sequencing was PBMCs. CDR3 residues: CAWSGRRNTEAFF. Written as DNA, the CDR3 is TGTGCCTGGAGTGGGCGGAGGAACACTGAAGCTTTCTTT.